This passage covers 18 T cell receptor beta chains from one sample sequenced in a study of beta chain features in type 1 diabetes. What was sequenced were expressed TCRB transcripts, since all of the isolated RNA had been reverse transcribed. The method was immunoSEQ multiplex PCR; TCRdb's version includes in-frame clones alone and lacks a portion of them. This repertoire shows some 180,000 clones, about 13% found once; its top ten account for 0.6% to 0.8%. Sample: central memory CD4+ T cells from blood. The receptor set was obtained from a young woman in good health.

A few counts support this clone. V gene TRBV9 combines with J gene TRBJ2-3; D ambiguous. The germline V and J ends were trimmed by 3 bases and 11 bases, with 19 bases remaining between them. From germline, CDR1 is SGDLS and CDR2 YYNGEE. The CDR3 length is 14 residues. CDR3 protein: CASSARAPSALQYF. In nucleotides, the CDR3 is TGTGCCAGCAGCGCTAGAGCTCCGTCGGCGCTGCAGTATTTT.

This clone was observed a handful of times. The CDR3 loop is CASSRGQGNEQYF. The CDR3 DNA reads TGTGCCAGCTCCCGGGGCCAGGGGAACGAGCAGTACTTC. V usage is TRBV18 and J usage is TRBJ2-7, with a possible D match to TRBD1 (6 bases). CDR3 length equals 13 residues. The V end lost 6 bases, the J end lost 5 bases, and 14 bases lay between the germline ends. Looked up from germline, CDR1 is KGHSH and CDR2 is LQKENI.

A note on this clone: Compared with germline, one end of the junction differs, possibly owing to a read error. V usage is TRBV7-9 and J usage is TRBJ2-1; 7 positions match TRBD2. CDR1 and CDR2 from the germline V gene are SEHNR and FQNEAQ (reference sequence). The CDR3 has 13 residues. CDR3 residues: CASTLNRGEEQFF. The CDR3 coding sequence is TGTGCCAGCACCTTAAACCGGGGGGAGGAGCAGTTCTTC.

The chain employs TRBV5-1 and TRBJ2-1; tentatively, D is TRBD1 (6 bases). The V gene's germline CDR1 is SGHRS and CDR2 YFSETQ. This CDR3 has 15 residues. Trimming removed 2 bases from V and 3 bases from J, with 12 bases in between. CDR3 sequence reads: CASSFRQDFYNEQFF. In DNA, the CDR3 is TGCGCCAGCAGCTTTCGACAGGACTTCTACAATGAGCAGTTCTTC.

The rearrangement joins TRBV6-5 to TRBJ1-2, with TRBD1 identical over 8 bases. Unmatched junction bases numbered 6, after V lost 8 bases and J lost 10 bases. The CDR3 is 11 amino acids. CDR1 is MNHEY, CDR2 SVGAGI, per germline. The CDR3 sequence: CASGQGRIYTF. CDR3 bases: TGTGCCAGCGGACAGGGTAGGATCTACACCTTC.

This clone was detected a few times. The genes are TRBV29-1 and TRBJ2-1; 10 positions agree with TRBD1. In germline, CDR1 is SQVTM, CDR2 ANQGSEA. V shed 4 bases, J shed 0 bases, and the junction held 0 bases outside the gene matches. The CDR3 has 14 amino acids. The CDR3 sequence: CSVGDRGSYNEQFF. In DNA, the CDR3 is TGCAGCGTTGGGGACAGGGGCTCCTACAATGAGCAGTTCTTC.

This chain uses TRBV13 with TRBJ2-3, with TRBD1 matching 7 bases. Germline V gene lookup returns CDR1 PRHDT and CDR2 FYEKMQ (reference sequence). Trimming cost V 1 base and J 11 bases; bases outside gene matches: 15. This CDR3 is built from 16 residues. The CDR3 coding sequence is TGTGCCAGCAGCTTAGTTGGTGGACAGGCGGTGATCGGGCAGTATTTT. Its protein is CASSLVGGQAVIGQYF.

The chain combines TRBV7-9 with TRBJ1-1, with D possibly TRBD1 on 6 matching bases. Trimming left V 7 bases short and J 3 bases short, with 18 bases between. Per germline, CDR1 SEHNR and CDR2 FQNEAQ (reference sequence). The CDR3 is 15 amino acids. CDR3: CASNPTGNWDTEAFF. The CDR3 DNA follows: TGTGCCAGCAATCCCACAGGGAATTGGGACACTGAAGCTTTCTTT.

The chain has TRBV7-8 and TRBJ2-5, with 16 bases lining up with TRBD2. The V gene end was trimmed by 5 bases and the J gene end by 8 bases; junction bases not matched to a gene: 20. The CDR3 sequence is 20 residues long. The V gene's germline CDR1 is SGHVS and CDR2 FQNEAQ. The CDR3 DNA follows: TGTGCCAGCAGCCCCGCTAAATTCCTCGGGACTAGCGGGAGGGTCGGTACCCAGTACTTC. This gives the protein CASSPAKFLGTSGRVGTQYF. Using reference TRBV7-8 and TRBJ2-5 for the parts outside the CDR3, the full variable domain is GAGVSQSPRYKVAKRGQDVALRCDPISGHVSLFWYQQALGQGPEFLTYFQNEAQLDKSGLPSDRFFAERPEGSVSTLKIQRTQQEDSAVYLCASSPAKFLGTSGRVGTQYFGPGTRLLVL.

The chain uses TRBV6-5 and TRBJ1-4; 8 positions agree with TRBD1. The CDR3 totals 15 residues. Per germline, CDR1 MNHEY and CDR2 SVGAGI. V shed 5 bases, J shed 5 bases, and the junction held 7 bases outside the gene matches. CDR3 DNA sequence: TGTGCCAGCAGTAACGACAGGGGTGGGAATGAAAAACTGTTTTTT. It specifies CASSNDRGGNEKLFF.

There are a few counts of this clone. The J gene is TRBJ1-5, the V gene TRBV29-1; 9 bases match TRBD1. CDR1 and CDR2 from the germline V gene are SQVTM and ANQGSEA. CDR3 length equals 15 residues. V shed 4 bases and J 3 bases; nucleotides not matched to a gene: 7. The CDR3: CSVATGTGTNQPQHF. CDR3 sequence (DNA): TGCAGCGTTGCCACCGGGACAGGGACCAATCAGCCCCAGCATTTT.

V is TRBV5-6 and J is TRBJ2-7, with D possibly matching TRBD1 (6 bases). The CDR3 covers 14 residues. Trimming removed 3 bases at V and 2 bases at J, with 12 bases between. The germline V gene has CDR1 SGHDT and CDR2 YYEEEE. In DNA, the CDR3 is TGTGCCAGCAGCTCCAGACAGGCCCCCTACGAGCAGTACTTC. Translation: CASSSRQAPYEQYF.

This sequence joins TRBV25-1 and TRBJ2-3; the D gene is possibly TRBD2 (6 bases). The CDR3 covers 17 residues. Germline V gives CDR1 MGHDK, CDR2 SYGVNS. The V gene lost 5 bases and the J gene lost 2 bases, with 20 bases spanning the gap. CDR3 protein: CASSYVPSVEVTDTQYF. CDR3 DNA: TGTGCCAGCAGTTACGTGCCTAGCGTAGAAGTCACAGATACGCAGTATTTT.

The gene calls are TRBV6-5 and TRBJ2-2; 7 bases agree with TRBD2. CDR3 length equals 16 residues. The V and J ends lost 0 bases and 6 bases, in that order; junction bases with no gene match: 7. CDR1 MNHEY and CDR2 SVGAGI come from the germline V gene. The CDR3 DNA reads as TGTGCCAGCAGTTACTCGGCGGGAGAAGGGGCCGGGGAGCTGTTTTTT. It specifies CASSYSAGEGAGELFF.

The chain uses TRBV6-5 and TRBJ2-1, with no clear D. Trimming took 6 bases from V and 8 from J, leaving 8 bases between them. CDR1 and CDR2 from the germline V gene are MNHEY and SVGAGI. This CDR3 has 11 amino acids. The CDR3 reads CASRVVDEQFF. Here the CDR3 DNA reads TGTGCCAGCAGGGTAGTCGATGAGCAGTTCTTC.

The V and J genes are TRBV6-6 and TRBJ2-1; 8 positions match TRBD2. V dropped 0 bases and J dropped 16; count of bases not matched to a gene: 11. Germline V gene lookup returns CDR1 MNHNY and CDR2 SVGAGI (reference sequence). The CDR3 runs 14 residues. CDR3 in DNA: TGTGCCAGCAGTTACTCGCAGCAGCGGGGGAGCCATTTCTTC. Protein: CASSYSQQRGSHFF.

This clone showed up just a few times. The rearrangement uses TRBV7-2 and TRBJ2-6, with unresolved D. V was trimmed by 1 base and J by 3 bases, leaving 4 bases between them. The germline CDR1 and CDR2 sequences are SGHTA and FQGNSA. This CDR3 spans 14 amino acids. The CDR3 DNA is TGTGCCAGCAGCTTAGTACTTGGGGCCAACGTCCTGACTTTC. Amino acids: CASSLVLGANVLTF.

This rearrangement joins TRBV29-1 to TRBJ1-1; TRBD1 is a possible D gene (5 bases). Trimming pared 7 bases from V and 0 bases from J, leaving 9 bases between. This CDR3 has 12 residues. The germline gives CDR1 SQVTM, CDR2 ANQGSEA. The CDR3 loop is CSGDRVNTEAFF. CDR3 coding DNA: TGCAGCGGCGACAGAGTGAACACTGAAGCTTTCTTT.